The next 25 T cell receptor beta chains were all read from a single sample in a study of shared clonotypes between healthy human individuals. Produced via immunoSEQ multiplex PCR; TCRdb's table is partial and in-frame only. This table has about 490,000 clones, over 60% appearing once. The sequencing input was PBMCs. The receptors come from a woman aged 40-49 years in good health. Some clones in this sample may be carry-over from other donors' samples.

This chain connects TRBV5-8 to TRBJ2-1; 8 bases match TRBD2. Germline CDR1 and CDR2: SGHTS and YDEGEE. CDR3 length equals 15 residues. After removal of 4 bases from V and 5 bases from J, the junction contained 8 bases not matched to a gene. The CDR3 sequence is CASSAGTSSNNEQFF. The DNA for the CDR3 is TGTGCCAGCAGCGCCGGGACTAGTTCTAACAATGAGCAGTTCTTC.

This chain joins TRBV25-1 and TRBJ2-5; D not certain. Germline V gives CDR1 MGHDK, CDR2 SYGVNS. This CDR3 has 13 residues. V was cut by 6 bases and J by 5 bases, with 13 bases left in between. The CDR3 DNA follows: TGTGCCAGCAGCGAGGCTGCGACGGAGACCCAGTACTTC. Translated, it gives CASSEAATETQYF.

This sequence joins TRBV5-8 and TRBJ1-3; TRBD1 matches 7 bases. Germline V gene data show CDR1 as SGHTS and CDR2 as YDEGEE. V lost 6 bases and J lost 3; bases outside the gene matches: 9. This CDR3 comprises 15 residues. In nucleotides, the CDR3 is TGTGCCAGCACCTTTGACAGGGCGGGTGGAAACACCATATATTTT. As protein: CASTFDRAGGNTIYF.

This clone was found many times. V usage is TRBV7-9 and J usage is TRBJ1-3; no clear D. V lost 3 bases to trimming and J lost 0 bases, with 6 bases between them. The CDR3 contains 14 residues. Germline CDR1 is SEHNR and CDR2 is FQNEAQ (reference sequence). CDR3 sequence (DNA): TGTGCCAGCAGCTTTACCAGCTCTGGAAACACCATATATTTT. Its protein product is CASSFTSSGNTIYF.

The V call is TRBV4-3, the J call TRBJ2-2, with 14 bases that match TRBD2. The germline gives CDR1 LGHNA, CDR2 YSLEER. CDR3 length: 19 residues. The V segment lost 3 bases and the J segment 3 bases; nucleotides outside the gene matches: 9. CDR3: CASSQTRWGLAGDTGELFF. CDR3 bases: TGCGCCAGCAGCCAGACGCGATGGGGACTAGCGGGGGACACCGGGGAGCTGTTTTTT.

About this clone: Its ends do not fully match the called genes, so a read error is possible. V gene TRBV4-1 combines with J gene TRBJ2-5, with unresolved D. The CDR3 runs to 15 residues. Germline values: CDR1 MGHRA, CDR2 YSYEKL. The CDR3 bases are TGCGCCAGCAGCCAAGATCGCCCAGCCCAAGAGACCCAGCACTTC. This sequence encodes CASSQDRPAQETQHF.

This sequence joins TRBV18 and TRBJ1-5, with D possibly matching TRBD1 (5 bases). Per the germline V gene, CDR1 is KGHSH and CDR2 is LQKENI. The CDR3 has 14 residues. The ends were cut back, 5 bases at V and 5 bases at J, with 13 bases in the middle. The CDR3 loop reads CASSAQGFDQPQHF. The CDR3 nucleotides are TGTGCCAGCTCAGCGCAGGGTTTTGATCAGCCCCAGCATTTT.

The CDR3 DNA follows: TGTGCCAGCAGCGTAGGTACTAGCGGATACACCGGGGAGCTGTTTTTT. Protein: CASSVGTSGYTGELFF. The chain links TRBV9 to TRBJ2-2, with TRBD2 identical over 8 bases. Germline V gene data show CDR1 as SGDLS and CDR2 as YYNGEE. The CDR3 runs to 16 residues. The trim removed 0 bases at V and 3 bases at J, leaving 4 bases unmatched. The full variable domain, completed using reference TRBV9 and TRBJ2-2, is DSGVTQTPKHLITATGQRVTLRCSPRSGDLSVYWYQQSLDQGLQFLIQYYNGEERAKGNILERFSAQQFPDLHSELNLSSLELGDSALYFCASSVGTSGYTGELFFGEGSRLTVL.

The rearrangement joins TRBV18 to TRBJ2-1, with a weak D call TRBD2 (6 bases). V shed 2 bases and J shed 2 bases, with 13 bases lying between them. This CDR3 comprises 16 residues. Germline V gene data show CDR1 as KGHSH and CDR2 as LQKENI. CDR3 amino acids: CASSPGRDWTYNEQFF. As DNA, the CDR3 is TGTGCCAGCTCACCAGGCCGGGACTGGACCTACAATGAGCAGTTCTTC.

This rearrangement joins TRBV4-3 to TRBJ2-3; D may be TRBD1 (5 bases). V was trimmed by 1 base and J by 0 bases, leaving 11 bases between them. There are 16 residues in the CDR3. Germline CDR1 and CDR2: LGHNA and YSLEER. The DNA of the CDR3 is TGCGCCAGCAGCCAAGGGGGCCCTACGAGCACAGATACGCAGTATTTT. Translation gives CASSQGGPTSTDTQYF.

The chain has TRBV18 and TRBJ2-5; no firm D call. Germline lookup yields CDR1 KGHSH and CDR2 LQKENI. This CDR3 comprises 17 residues. The germline V and J ends were trimmed by 6 bases and 1 base, with 21 bases remaining between them. In DNA, the CDR3 is TGTGCCAGCTCCCCTGCCGGGCCCACCGAGCCCCAAGAGACCCAGTACTTC. Protein: CASSPAGPTEPQETQYF.

This chain uses TRBV4-1 with TRBJ2-7, with 7 bases lining up with TRBD2. Germline lookup yields CDR1 MGHRA and CDR2 YSYEKL. V was clipped by 4 bases and J by 5 bases; unmatched bases: 14. The CDR3 covers 16 residues. The CDR3 loop is CASSPREGLYQDEQYF. The CDR3 nucleotides are TGCGCCAGCAGCCCCAGGGAGGGGCTTTATCAGGACGAGCAGTACTTC.

The V call is TRBV7-2, the J call TRBJ2-1, with 14 bases identical to TRBD2. Germline V gives CDR1 SGHTA, CDR2 FQGNSA. The CDR3 is 15 amino acids. Trimming at V came to 2 bases and at J to 12 bases, leaving 6 bases not matched to a gene. CDR3 in DNA: TGTGCCAGCAGCTTAAGGCGACTAGCGGGAGGGCCGCAGTTCTTC. Encoded protein: CASSLRRLAGGPQFF.

The V and J genes are TRBV5-1 and TRBJ2-7, with 9 positions matching TRBD2. V gave up 5 bases and J gave up 8 bases; unmatched junction bases: 11. This CDR3 spans 14 amino acids. Germline V gives CDR1 SGHRS, CDR2 YFSETQ. CDR3 coding DNA: TGCGCCAGCAGGGAGGTGGCTAGCGGGACCCAGCAGTACTTC. Its protein is CASREVASGTQQYF.

The CDR3 coding sequence is TGTGCCAGCACGCTAGCATACGAGCAGTACTTC. Translation: CASTLAYEQYF. The rearrangement joins TRBV2 to TRBJ2-7; possibly TRBD2 for D (5 bases). V gave up 7 bases and J gave up 4 bases, with 8 bases separating them. The V gene's germline CDR1 is SNHLY and CDR2 FYNNEI. The CDR3 runs to 11 residues.

V and J are TRBV5-1 and TRBJ2-2; possible D gene TRBD1, 6 bases. This CDR3 has 15 residues. CDR1 and CDR2 (germline): SGHRS, YFSETQ. Trimming took 3 bases from V and 0 from J, leaving 9 bases between them. CDR3 DNA: TGCGCCAGCAGCTCCGGGACACCGAACACCGGGGAGCTGTTTTTT. Amino acid sequence: CASSSGTPNTGELFF.

V and J are TRBV18 and TRBJ2-5; D unresolved. The CDR3 totals 14 residues. The V and J ends lost 3 bases and 5 bases respectively, with 13 bases between them. Germline-derived CDR1 and CDR2 are KGHSH and LQKENI. CDR3 loop: CASSPPEGPETQYF. CDR3 bases: TGTGCCAGCTCACCCCCGGAAGGGCCGGAGACCCAGTACTTC. Combining the CDR3 with reference TRBV18 and TRBJ2-5 gives the whole variable domain NAGVMQNPRHLVRRRGQEARLRCSPMKGHSHVYWYRQLPEEGLKFMVYLQKENIIDESGMPKERFSAEFPKEGPSILRIQQVVRGDSAAYFCASSPPEGPETQYFGPGTRLLVL.

The rearrangement uses TRBV5-1 and TRBJ2-2, with D maybe TRBD2 (6 bases). The V end was cut by 4 bases, the J end by 5 bases, with 15 bases between. The CDR3 sequence is 15 residues long. Germline assignment: CDR1 SGHRS and CDR2 YFSETQ. CDR3 sequence (DNA): TGCGCCAGCAGCGCCGGGACGGGAGAAACCGGGGAGCTGTTTTTT. Amino acids: CASSAGTGETGELFF.

This chain uses TRBV5-6 with TRBJ1-1, with a tentative D call TRBD1 (5 bases). The CDR3 runs 14 residues. Trimming removed 4 bases from V and 5 bases from J, with 15 bases in between. Per germline, CDR1 SGHDT and CDR2 YYEEEE. CDR3 residues: CASSITQGRTEAFF. The DNA for the CDR3 is TGTGCCAGCAGCATCACTCAGGGTAGGACTGAAGCTTTCTTT.

In regard to this clone: This clone may be a read error of a much larger clone one base away. The chain carries TRBV30 and TRBJ2-3; 7 nucleotides agree with TRBD2. J was trimmed by 3 bases and V by 3 bases; bases with no gene match: 3. CDR1 and CDR2 (germline): GTSNPN, SVGIG (reference sequence). This CDR3 spans 13 amino acids. CDR3 loop: CAWRRGGTDTQYF. Written as DNA, the CDR3 is TGTGCCTGGAGAAGGGGAGGGACAGATACGCAGTATTTT.

The chain couples TRBV4-3 to TRBJ2-3; 10 nucleotides align to TRBD2. V shed 0 bases, J shed 0 bases, and the junction held 15 bases outside the gene matches. Per the germline V gene, CDR1 is LGHNA and CDR2 is YSLEER. CDR3 length: 21 amino acids. CDR3 region: CASSQDVGLAVRRPSTDTQYF. The CDR3 DNA is TGCGCCAGCAGCCAAGATGTAGGACTAGCGGTCCGCCGACCTAGCACAGATACGCAGTATTTT.

V is TRBV7-2 and J is TRBJ1-2; the match to TRBD1 covers 7 bases. The CDR3 length is 15 residues. V trimming: 5 bases; J trimming: 4 bases; junction bases outside the gene matches: 10. The V gene's germline CDR1 is SGHTA and CDR2 FQGNSA. The DNA of the CDR3 is TGTGCCAGCAGCCCAAGACAGGGTTTCAGCTATGGCTACACCTTC. Its protein product is CASSPRQGFSYGYTF.

This clone was detected once. V and J are TRBV29-1 and TRBJ2-3, with D perhaps TRBD1 (6 bases). The CDR3 is 14 amino acids. Between the trimmed V and J ends, which lost 2 bases and 0 bases, there was a span of 9 bases. From germline, CDR1 is SQVTM and CDR2 ANQGSEA. This chain's CDR3 is CSVELDRSTDTQYF. The CDR3 coding sequence is TGCAGCGTTGAACTGGACAGAAGCACAGATACGCAGTATTTT.

This clone was observed once. V gene TRBV2 combines with J gene TRBJ1-5; 8 nucleotides line up with TRBD1. Germline trimming cut 4 bases from V and 2 bases from J; bases unmatched to any gene: 4. Per germline, CDR1 SNHLY and CDR2 FYNNEI. The CDR3 spans 15 residues. CDR3 residues: CASSGQTGGNQPQHF. The DNA for the CDR3 is TGTGCCAGCAGTGGGCAGACAGGGGGCAATCAGCCCCAGCATTTT.

The V call is TRBV27, the J call TRBJ2-3; D ambiguous. Germline assignment: CDR1 MNHEY and CDR2 SMNVEV (reference sequence). V was shortened by 10 bases and J by 5 bases, with 10 bases between the two germline ends. The CDR3 runs 11 residues. CDR3 sequence (DNA): TGTGCCACCTCGACACTAGATACGCAGTATTTT. This codes for CATSTLDTQYF.